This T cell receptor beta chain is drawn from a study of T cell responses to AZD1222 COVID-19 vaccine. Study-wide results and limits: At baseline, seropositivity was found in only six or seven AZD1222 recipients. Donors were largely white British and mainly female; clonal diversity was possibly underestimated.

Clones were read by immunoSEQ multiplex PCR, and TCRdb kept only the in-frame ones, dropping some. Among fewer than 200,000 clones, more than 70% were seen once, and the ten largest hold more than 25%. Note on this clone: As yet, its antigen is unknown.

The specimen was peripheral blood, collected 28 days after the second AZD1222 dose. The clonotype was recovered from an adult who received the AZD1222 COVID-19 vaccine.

CDR3 amino acids: CASHFLAGGRNEQFF. The CDR3 DNA reads TGTGCCAGCCATTTCCTAGCGGGAGGACGCAATGAGCAGTTCTTC. The chain employs TRBV25-1 and TRBJ2-1; TRBD2 matches at 11 bases. This CDR3 contains 15 residues. Germline trimming cut 8 bases from V and 6 bases from J; bases unmatched to any gene: 9. Germline V lookup: CDR1 MGHDK, CDR2 SYGVNS. Looking up the rest from reference TRBV25-1 and TRBJ2-1 gives the full variable domain: EADIYQTPRYLVIGTGKKITLECSQTMGHDKMYWYQQDPGMELHLIHYSYGVNSTEKGDLSSESTVSRIRTEHFPLTLESARPSHTSQYLCASHFLAGGRNEQFFGPGTRLTVL.